Below, one T cell receptor beta chain is given with its context. This specimen comes from a study of blood T cell repertoires in COVID-19. At the level of the study: The analysed material was cDNA or gDNA that came from T cells, B-cell-depleted T cells, or PBMCs.

Seattle researchers signed up patients amid active infection and tracked them longitudinally. Germline V lookup: CDR1 MNHEY, CDR2 SVGAGI. The CDR3 spans 13 residues. Trimming took 8 bases from V and 1 from J, leaving 11 bases between them. Original handling: Nucleated cell counts were estimated from reference gene primer amplification. Sequenced by immunoSEQ multiplex PCR; TCRdb stores in-frame clones only, minus some. V, J and clone size are taken as reported in that table, and D and trimming were inferred from the DNA itself. The table records 150,000 to 190,000 clones, 80% to 90% of them present only once.

This sequence was found in a woman aged 55-69 years with COVID-19, enrolled during active disease. This sequence joins TRBV6-5 and TRBJ1-2; no reliable D call. Sequencing was done on a sample of peripheral blood. CDR3 nucleotides: TGTGCCAGCCGAGGAAAGCTTAACTATGGCTACACCTTC. Its translation: CASRGKLNYGYTF.